This entry describes one T cell receptor (beta chain). Its matching antigen is unknown. Profiling relied on immunoSEQ multiplex PCR, and the TCRdb table lists in-frame clones only, not all of them. The sample includes about 30,000 clones, roughly 94% of them seen just once. This sample stems from a study of T cells in tuberculosis. Study background: A South African cohort included IGRA-negative adolescents, latently infected IGRA-positive adolescents and adults with active tuberculosis. Study-wide results and limits: Active tuberculosis cases were adults; controls were adolescents. Smaller distances to GMM-specific TCRs suggested their expansion in active tuberculosis.

V was cut by 4 bases and J by 4 bases, with 13 bases left in between. Germline lookup yields CDR1 SGHVS and CDR2 FQNEAQ. This CDR3 comprises 14 residues. Sequencing used PBMCs. This chain links TRBV7-8 with TRBJ1-2; possible D gene TRBD1, 6 bases. The sequence came from a donor aged 10-30 years with latent tuberculosis or without tuberculosis infection. CDR3 coding DNA: TGTGCCAGCAGCTCTAACACAGGGCCCTATGGCTACACCTTC. This translates into CASSSNTGPYGYTF.